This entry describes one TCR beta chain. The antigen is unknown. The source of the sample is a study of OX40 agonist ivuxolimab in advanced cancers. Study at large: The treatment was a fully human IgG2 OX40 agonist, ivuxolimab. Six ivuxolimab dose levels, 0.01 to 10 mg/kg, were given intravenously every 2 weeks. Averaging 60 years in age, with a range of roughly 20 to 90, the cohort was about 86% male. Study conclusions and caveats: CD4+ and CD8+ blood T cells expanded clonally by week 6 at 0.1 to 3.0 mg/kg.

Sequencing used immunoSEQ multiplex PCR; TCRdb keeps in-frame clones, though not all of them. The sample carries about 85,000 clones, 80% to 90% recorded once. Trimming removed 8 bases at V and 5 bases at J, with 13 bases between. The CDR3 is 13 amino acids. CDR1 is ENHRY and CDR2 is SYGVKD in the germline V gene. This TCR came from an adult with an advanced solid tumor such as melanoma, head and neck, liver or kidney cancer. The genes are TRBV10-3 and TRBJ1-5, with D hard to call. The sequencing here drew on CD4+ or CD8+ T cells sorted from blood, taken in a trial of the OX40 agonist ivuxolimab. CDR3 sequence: CAIGSSIHQPQHF. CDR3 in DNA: TGTGCCATCGGGTCAAGCATCCATCAGCCCCAGCATTTT.